A single sample gave rise to the 23 T cell receptor beta chains below, sequenced in a study of cytomegalovirus exposure and HLA in healthy donors. The PCR ran on 60 Vbeta and 13 Jbeta primers. The protocol was immunoSEQ multiplex PCR, while the TCRdb copy is restricted to in-frame clones and leaves out a portion. The table records about 120,000 clones, around 73% of them present only once. The sequencing input was PBMCs. The receptors here all came from a female donor in good health and CMV-seronegative.

The chain links TRBV4-1 to TRBJ1-1; D is unclear. Germline values: CDR1 MGHRA, CDR2 YSYEKL. There are 14 residues in the CDR3. Trimming stripped 0 bases from V and 6 bases from J, with 11 bases between. The CDR3 spells CASSQDRGWSEAFF. CDR3 coding DNA: TGCGCCAGCAGCCAAGATCGAGGGTGGTCTGAAGCTTTCTTT.

This clone was seen just once. The chain recombines TRBV30 with TRBJ2-3; D possibly corresponds to TRBD1 (5 bases). CDR1 GTSNPN and CDR2 SVGIG come from the germline V gene (reference sequence). The CDR3 totals 14 residues. V was pared by 1 base and J by 0 bases, with 8 bases between. This chain's CDR3 is CAWSGGASTDTQYF. In nucleotides, the CDR3 is TGTGCCTGGAGTGGTGGGGCTAGCACAGATACGCAGTATTTT. Looking up the rest from reference TRBV30 and TRBJ2-3 gives the full variable domain: SQTIHQWPATLVQPVGSPLSLECTVEGTSNPNLYWYRQAAGRGLQLLFYSVGIGQISSEVPQNLSASRPQDRQFILSSKKLLLSDSGFYLCAWSGGASTDTQYFGPGTRLTVL.

The rearrangement uses TRBV5-1 and TRBJ1-3, with 11 bases that match TRBD1. V dropped 5 bases and J dropped 0; count of bases not matched to a gene: 4. The CDR3 covers 16 residues. Germline CDR1 is SGHRS and CDR2 is YFSETQ. The CDR3 here is CASSFGTGGSGNTIYF. As DNA, the CDR3 is TGCGCCAGCAGTTTTGGGACAGGGGGCTCTGGAAACACCATATATTTT. The whole variable domain, filled in from reference TRBV5-1 and TRBJ1-3, reads KAGVTQTPRYLIKTRGQQVTLSCSPISGHRSVSWYQQTPGQGLQFLFEYFSETQRNKGNFPGRFSGRQFSNSRSEMNVSTLELGDSALYLCASSFGTGGSGNTIYFGEGSWLTVV.

The V and J genes are TRBV19 and TRBJ2-3, with 14 bases identical to TRBD2. Germline-derived CDR1 and CDR2 are LNHDA and SQIVND (reference sequence). With V trimmed by 5 bases and J by 3 bases, 4 bases remained unmatched. The CDR3 runs to 16 residues. As DNA, the CDR3 is TGTGCCAGTAGTGAGGGACTAGCGGGAGCAACAGATACGCAGTATTTT. It translates to CASSEGLAGATDTQYF.

The J gene is TRBJ1-5, the V gene TRBV28, with D hard to call. Trimming took off 5 bases at V and 6 bases at J, with 8 bases between the two ends. The CDR3 is made up of 12 amino acids. Germline V gene sequence: CDR1 MDHEN, CDR2 SYDVKM. CDR3 in amino acids: CASSPFSQPQHF. CDR3 bases: TGTGCCAGCAGTCCCTTTAGTCAGCCCCAGCATTTT.

In DNA form, the CDR3 reads TGCGCCAGCAGCCCCCGGACAGGCGCCCCAGGTGGCTACACCTTC. Protein product: CASSPRTGAPGGYTF. The J gene is TRBJ1-2, the V gene TRBV5-1; 7 bases match TRBD1. J gave up 7 bases and V 4 bases, and 13 bases lay outside the gene matches. Germline values: CDR1 SGHRS, CDR2 YFSETQ. The CDR3 has 15 residues. Based on the CDR3 plus reference TRBV5-1 and TRBJ1-2, the full variable domain is KAGVTQTPRYLIKTRGQQVTLSCSPISGHRSVSWYQQTPGQGLQFLFEYFSETQRNKGNFPGRFSGRQFSNSRSEMNVSTLELGDSALYLCASSPRTGAPGGYTFGSGTRLTVV.

The chain recombines TRBV6-4 with TRBJ2-7; 7 bases match TRBD2. Germline trimming cut 4 bases from V and 0 bases from J; bases unmatched to any gene: 9. The CDR3 runs to 16 residues. Looked up from germline, CDR1 is MRHNA and CDR2 is SNTAGT. The CDR3 loop is CASSGGRGISSYEQYF. In DNA, the CDR3 is TGTGCCAGCAGTGGGGGGAGGGGCATTAGCTCCTACGAGCAGTACTTC.

The V call is TRBV30, the J call TRBJ1-1; 7 nucleotides match TRBD1. The CDR3 is made up of 13 amino acids. The J segment lost 4 bases and the V segment lost 0 bases, leaving 2 bases of the junction unmatched. Per germline, CDR1 GTSNPN and CDR2 SVGIG (reference sequence). CDR3 loop: CAWSVSGGTEAFF. The CDR3 bases are TGTGCCTGGAGTGTATCAGGGGGCACTGAAGCTTTCTTT.

Turning to this clone: The junction departs from the called germline gene at one end, perhaps through a read error. The chain uses TRBV5-4 and TRBJ2-1; 9 nucleotides agree with TRBD2. Germline V gives CDR1 SGHNT, CDR2 YYREEE (reference sequence). The CDR3 contains 16 residues. The chain's CDR3 is CASSQDFSGSGNEQFF. CDR3 nucleotides: TGCGCCAGCAGCCAAGATTTTAGCGGGAGCGGCAATGAGCAGTTCTTC.

This clone has just a few counts. The chain has TRBV7-2 and TRBJ2-7; TRBD2 aligns across 7 bases. With 1 base clipped from V and 1 base from J, the junction kept 4 bases outside the gene matches. The CDR3 has 15 residues. Germline V gives CDR1 SGHTA, CDR2 FQGNSA. CDR3 in amino acids: CASSLGGTISYEQYF. DNA of the CDR3: TGTGCCAGCAGCTTAGGGGGGACTATTTCCTACGAGCAGTACTTC.

This sequence joins TRBV28 and TRBJ1-1; 9 nucleotides agree with TRBD1. Germline trimming cut 4 bases from V and 4 bases from J; bases unmatched to any gene: 4. CDR3 length: 14 residues. The germline V gene encodes CDR1 MDHEN and CDR2 SYDVKM. This CDR3 is CASSSRGQGTEAFF. CDR3 coding DNA: TGTGCCAGCAGTTCAAGGGGACAGGGCACTGAAGCTTTCTTT.

On this clone: The germline gene is not matched at one end of the junction; a read error may be the cause. The rearrangement links TRBV7-3 to TRBJ2-2; D might be TRBD1 (6 bases). The CDR3 loop spans 14 amino acids. Germline V gives CDR1 SGHTA, CDR2 FQGTGA. Here the CDR3 reads CASSRGQNTGEPFF. The CDR3 DNA sequence: TGTGCCAGCAGCCGCGGACAGAACACCGGGGAGCCGTTTTTT.

V usage is TRBV18 and J usage is TRBJ2-5, with D uncertain. CDR1 KGHSH and CDR2 LQKENI come from the germline V gene. V was trimmed by 3 bases and J by 0 bases, leaving 2 bases between them. The CDR3 sequence is 12 residues long. In nucleotides, the CDR3 is TGTGCCAGCTCACCCAACCAAGAGACCCAGTACTTC. Translation: CASSPNQETQYF. The variable domain in full, completed from reference TRBV18 and TRBJ2-5, reads NAGVMQNPRHLVRRRGQEARLRCSPMKGHSHVYWYRQLPEEGLKFMVYLQKENIIDESGMPKERFSAEFPKEGPSILRIQQVVRGDSAAYFCASSPNQETQYFGPGTRLLVL.

The chain carries TRBV11-2 and TRBJ2-1, with 11 bases identical to TRBD2. Germline V gives CDR1 SGHAT, CDR2 FQNNGV. The CDR3 is 15 amino acids. With 5 bases clipped from V and 3 bases from J, the junction kept 3 bases outside the gene matches. The CDR3 is CASSRTSGYYNEQFF. CDR3 bases: TGTGCCAGCAGCCGGACTAGCGGGTACTACAATGAGCAGTTCTTC.

The chain uses TRBV7-9 and TRBJ1-1, with a tentative D call TRBD1 (6 bases). V shed 5 bases and J shed 1 base, with 20 bases lying between them. The CDR3 runs to 17 residues. Germline values: CDR1 SEHNR, CDR2 FQNEAQ (reference sequence). CDR3 in DNA: TGTGCCAGCAGCCCCTTAGTTCCAGGGGCCGGGAACACTGAAGCTTTCTTT. Translating it yields CASSPLVPGAGNTEAFF.

V usage is TRBV25-1 and J usage is TRBJ2-2, with 7 bases identical to TRBD1. The CDR3 consists of 13 residues. CDR1 and CDR2 from the germline V gene are MGHDK and SYGVNS. The V segment lost 7 bases and the J segment 4 bases; nucleotides outside the gene matches: 3. CDR3: CASKGGVTGELFF. The CDR3 DNA follows: TGTGCCAGCAAAGGGGGCGTCACCGGGGAGCTGTTTTTT.

This clone was picked up a small number of times. The rearrangement links TRBV27 to TRBJ2-6, with TRBD1 matching over 7 bases. This CDR3 spans 15 amino acids. After removal of 6 bases from V and 0 bases from J, the junction contained 2 bases not matched to a gene. The germline V gene encodes CDR1 MNHEY and CDR2 SMNVEV (reference sequence). CDR3 region: CASRDRLSGANVLTF. The CDR3 nucleotides are TGTGCCAGCAGGGACAGGCTCTCTGGGGCCAACGTCCTGACTTTC.

The rearrangement uses TRBV10-3 and TRBJ2-7, with D tentatively TRBD1 (5 bases). The V end lost 0 bases, the J end lost 2 bases, and 11 bases lay between the germline ends. Germline CDR1 ENHRY, CDR2 SYGVKD. CDR3 length: 15 residues. The CDR3 sequence is CAISESNSRAYEQYF. CDR3 bases: TGTGCCATCAGTGAGTCGAATTCCAGGGCCTACGAGCAGTACTTC.

The chain is built from TRBV11-2 and TRBJ2-7; D is undetermined. The CDR3 covers 14 residues. Per the germline V gene, CDR1 is SGHAT and CDR2 is FQNNGV. V was trimmed by 5 bases and J by 2 bases, leaving 13 bases between them. The CDR3 nucleotides read TGTGCCAGCAGCCCGACGAGGAGAGCCTACGAGCAGTACTTC. This gives the protein CASSPTRRAYEQYF. Filled out from reference TRBV11-2 and TRBJ2-7, the complete variable domain reads EAGVAQSPRYKIIEKRQSVAFWCNPISGHATLYWYQQILGQGPKLLIQFQNNGVVDDSQLPKDRFSAERLKGVDSTLKIQPAKLEDSAVYLCASSPTRRAYEQYFGPGTRLTVT.

The chain has TRBV28 and TRBJ2-1; 9 nucleotides align to TRBD1. CDR3 length: 18 amino acids. The trim removed 10 bases at V and 0 bases at J, leaving 16 bases unmatched. Per germline, CDR1 MDHEN and CDR2 SYDVKM. CDR3 in amino acids: CATKSLGTGRPSYNEQFF. The CDR3 DNA sequence: TGTGCCACCAAGAGCCTGGGGACAGGGCGTCCCTCCTACAATGAGCAGTTCTTC.

The J gene is TRBJ2-5, the V gene TRBV7-9; the match to TRBD2 covers 8 bases. Germline V CDR1 and CDR2: SEHNR, FQNEAQ (reference sequence). The CDR3 runs 15 residues. Trimming at V came to 6 bases and at J to 5 bases, leaving 11 bases not matched to a gene. The CDR3 DNA sequence: TGTGCCAGCAGTTTCTCATCACTAGCGGTGGAGACCCAGTACTTC. This encodes CASSFSSLAVETQYF.

This clone was picked up a small number of times. The J gene is TRBJ2-7, the V gene TRBV9; 10 nucleotides agree with TRBD2. This CDR3 has 14 amino acids. V dropped 4 bases and J dropped 5; count of bases not matched to a gene: 6. In germline, CDR1 is SGDLS, CDR2 YYNGEE. Here the CDR3 reads CASSPSGSVHEQYF. The CDR3 bases are TGTGCCAGCAGCCCTAGCGGGAGTGTCCACGAGCAGTACTTC.

In its sample, this clone was seen once. V is TRBV6-5 and J is TRBJ2-7, with 10 positions matching TRBD2. V dropped 0 bases and J dropped 4; count of bases not matched to a gene: 6. Germline loops: CDR1 MNHEY, CDR2 SVGAGI. The CDR3 is 16 amino acids. CDR3 sequence: CASSYSKAGGRYEQYF. The CDR3 DNA follows: TGTGCCAGCAGTTACTCGAAAGCGGGAGGGAGGTACGAGCAGTACTTC.